The 9 T cell receptor beta chains given below trace back to one sample, sequenced in a study of blood T cell repertoires in COVID-19. Profiled with immunoSEQ multiplex PCR; TCRdb holds only in-frame clones, not every one. The data show tens of thousands of clones, over 80% seen once. The sample taken for sequencing was peripheral blood. The receptors come from a human donor in a cohort sampled during active COVID-19.

In its sample, this clone was seen once. This chain uses TRBV29-1 with TRBJ2-1; TRBD2 aligns across 10 bases. The V gene end was trimmed by 3 bases and the J gene end by 8 bases; junction bases not matched to a gene: 7. Germline V lookup: CDR1 SQVTM, CDR2 ANQGSEA. This CDR3 has 14 amino acids. For the CDR3, the DNA is TGCAGCGTTGATGTGACTAGCGGGTACCATGAGCAGTTCTTC. This encodes CSVDVTSGYHEQFF.

This clone showed up just a few times. The V gene is TRBV7-9, the J gene TRBJ2-2, with D maybe TRBD1 (5 bases). This CDR3 has 15 amino acids. Germline CDR1 is SEHNR and CDR2 is FQNEAQ (reference sequence). Deletions cut 9 bases from V and 4 bases from J, with 18 bases between. The DNA of the CDR3 is TGTGCCAGGGAGACAGTTGATTCCCCCACCGGGGAGCTGTTTTTT. This encodes CARETVDSPTGELFF.

The chain couples TRBV2 to TRBJ1-3; D is ambiguous. Germline-derived CDR1 and CDR2 are SNHLY and FYNNEI. This CDR3 is 14 amino acids long. Trimming left V 2 bases short and J 0 bases short, with 5 bases between. CDR3 residues: CASSEQYSGNTIYF. The CDR3 nucleotides read TGTGCCAGCAGTGAACAGTACTCTGGAAACACCATATATTTT.

The genes are TRBV19 and TRBJ2-7; no definite D call. V dropped 8 bases and J dropped 7 bases, with 30 bases sitting between them. This CDR3 region has 17 residues. Germline values: CDR1 LNHDA, CDR2 SQIVND (reference sequence). The CDR3 bases are TGTGCCAGTTCATCCAATCCCCCTGGCAGGATCCTTGGGGAGCAGTACTTC. Protein sequence: CASSSNPPGRILGEQYF.

The J gene is TRBJ2-7, the V gene TRBV6-5; TRBD1 matches at 7 bases. Germline CDR1 and CDR2: MNHEY and SVGAGI. This CDR3 has 12 residues. V lost 6 bases to trimming and J lost 5 bases; unmatched junction nucleotides: 4. CDR3 sequence (DNA): TGTGCCAGCAGCCCGACAGGGAACGAGCAGTACTTC. Its protein is CASSPTGNEQYF.

V gene TRBV18 combines with J gene TRBJ1-2; 11 bases are shared with TRBD1. The CDR3 contains 16 residues. With V trimmed by 2 bases and J by 3 bases, 5 bases remained unmatched. CDR1 KGHSH and CDR2 LQKENI come from the germline V gene. The CDR3 sequence: CASSPATGQGDYGYTF. CDR3 coding DNA: TGTGCCAGCTCACCAGCAACGGGACAGGGGGACTATGGCTACACCTTC. Full variable domain (rest looked up from reference TRBV18 and TRBJ1-2): NAGVMQNPRHLVRRRGQEARLRCSPMKGHSHVYWYRQLPEEGLKFMVYLQKENIIDESGMPKERFSAEFPKEGPSILRIQQVVRGDSAAYFCASSPATGQGDYGYTFGSGTRLTVV.

The chain has TRBV4-1 and TRBJ1-3, with D tentatively TRBD1 (5 bases). V was cut by 5 bases and J by 3 bases, with 14 bases left in between. The CDR3 consists of 15 residues. Germline V gene lookup returns CDR1 MGHRA and CDR2 YSYEKL. The CDR3 DNA reads TGCGCCAGCAGCAAACCGGGACTACTTGGAAACACCATATATTTT. Amino acids: CASSKPGLLGNTIYF.

The chain combines TRBV5-1 with TRBJ1-1; no definite D call. CDR3 length equals 16 residues. Trimming shortened V by 1 base and J by 1 base, and 14 bases separated the two germline ends. Germline V gene lookup returns CDR1 SGHRS and CDR2 YFSETQ. CDR3 bases: TGCGCCAGCAGCTTGACTCCGGGTCAGCAGAACACTGAAGCTTTCTTT. Translated: CASSLTPGQQNTEAFF.

The rearrangement uses TRBV19 and TRBJ1-1, with D tentatively TRBD1 (6 bases). V was clipped by 3 bases and J by 5 bases, with 13 bases between them. The germline V gene has CDR1 LNHDA and CDR2 SQIVND (reference sequence). This CDR3 is 14 amino acids long. CDR3 nucleotide sequence: TGTGCCAGTAGTATCCGGGGGGCCGAGACTGAAGCTTTCTTT. It codes for CASSIRGAETEAFF.